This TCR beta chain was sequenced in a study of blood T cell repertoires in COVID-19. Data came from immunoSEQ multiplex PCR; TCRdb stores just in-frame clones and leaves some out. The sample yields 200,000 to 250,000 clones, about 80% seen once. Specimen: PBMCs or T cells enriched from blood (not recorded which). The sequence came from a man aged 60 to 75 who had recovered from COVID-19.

CDR3 protein: CASSEGRQGNEKLFF. The CDR3 DNA sequence: TGTGCCAGCAGTGAAGGCAGACAGGGTAATGAAAAACTGTTTTTT. The V gene is TRBV6-1, the J gene TRBJ1-4; TRBD1 aligns across 7 bases. Unmatched junction bases numbered 3, after V lost 1 base and J lost 4 bases. Germline CDR1 reads MNHNS; CDR2 reads SASEGT. The CDR3 length is 15 residues.